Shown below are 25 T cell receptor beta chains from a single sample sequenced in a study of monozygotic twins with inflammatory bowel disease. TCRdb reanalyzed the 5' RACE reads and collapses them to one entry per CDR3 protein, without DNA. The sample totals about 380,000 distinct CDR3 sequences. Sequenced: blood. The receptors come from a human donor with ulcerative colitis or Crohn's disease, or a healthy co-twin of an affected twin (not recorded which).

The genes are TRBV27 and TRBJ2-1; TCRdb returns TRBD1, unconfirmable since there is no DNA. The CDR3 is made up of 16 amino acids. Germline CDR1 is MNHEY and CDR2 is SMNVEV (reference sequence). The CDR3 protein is CASTFGRGVLSNEQFF.

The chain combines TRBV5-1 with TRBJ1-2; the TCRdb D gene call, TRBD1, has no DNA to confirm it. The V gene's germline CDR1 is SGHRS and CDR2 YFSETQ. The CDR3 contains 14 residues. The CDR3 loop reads CASRLNRDGYGYTF.

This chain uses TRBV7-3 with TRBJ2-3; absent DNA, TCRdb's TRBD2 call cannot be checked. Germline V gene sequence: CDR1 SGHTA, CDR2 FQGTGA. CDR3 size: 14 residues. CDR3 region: CASSPLRGGDTQYF. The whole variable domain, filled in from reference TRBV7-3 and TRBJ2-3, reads GAGVSQTPSNKVTEKGKYVELRCDPISGHTALYWYRQSLGQGPEFLIYFQGTGAADDSGLPNDRFFAVRPEGSVSTLKIQRTERGDSAVYLCASSPLRGGDTQYFGPGTRLTVL.

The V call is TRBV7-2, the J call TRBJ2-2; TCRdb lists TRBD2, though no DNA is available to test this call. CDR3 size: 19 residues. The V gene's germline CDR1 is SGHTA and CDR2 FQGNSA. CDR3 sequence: CASSLALIAGGRSTGELFF.

CDR3 in amino acids: CASSIRGNRGDSPLHF. The chain joins TRBV19 to TRBJ1-6; the TCRdb D gene call, TRBD1, has no DNA to confirm it. CDR1 and CDR2 (germline): LNHDA, SQIVND (reference sequence). This CDR3 is built from 16 residues.

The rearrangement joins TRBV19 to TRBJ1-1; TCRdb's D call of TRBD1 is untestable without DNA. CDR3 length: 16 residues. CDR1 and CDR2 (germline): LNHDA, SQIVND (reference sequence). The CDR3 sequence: CASSIKGTGLNTEAFF.

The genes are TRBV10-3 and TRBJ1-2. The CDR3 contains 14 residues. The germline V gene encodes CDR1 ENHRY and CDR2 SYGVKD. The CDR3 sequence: CAISFDPTNYGYTF.

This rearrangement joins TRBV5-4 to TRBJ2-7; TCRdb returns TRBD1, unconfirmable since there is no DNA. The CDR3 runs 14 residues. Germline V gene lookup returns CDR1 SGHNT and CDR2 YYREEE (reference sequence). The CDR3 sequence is CASSLEGGDYEQYF. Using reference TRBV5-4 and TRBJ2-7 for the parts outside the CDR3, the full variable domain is ETGVTQSPTHLIKTRGQQVTLRCSSQSGHNTVSWYQQALGQGPQFIFQYYREEENGRGNFPPRFSGLQFPNYSSELNVNALELDDSALYLCASSLEGGDYEQYFGPGTRLTVT.

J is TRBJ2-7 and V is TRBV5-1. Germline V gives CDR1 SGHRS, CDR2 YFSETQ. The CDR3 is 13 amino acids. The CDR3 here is CASSENRDYEQYF.

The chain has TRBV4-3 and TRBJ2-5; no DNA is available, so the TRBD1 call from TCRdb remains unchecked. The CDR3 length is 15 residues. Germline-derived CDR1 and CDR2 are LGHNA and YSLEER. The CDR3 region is CASSQDGGPWETQYF.

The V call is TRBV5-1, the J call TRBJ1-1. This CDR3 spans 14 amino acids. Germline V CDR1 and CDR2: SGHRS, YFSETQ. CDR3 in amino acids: CASSEGGGNTEAFF.

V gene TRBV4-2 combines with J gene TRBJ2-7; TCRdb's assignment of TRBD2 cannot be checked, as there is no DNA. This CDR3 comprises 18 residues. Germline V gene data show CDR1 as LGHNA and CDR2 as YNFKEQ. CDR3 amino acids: CASSQRRPSGSLSYEQYF.

The CDR3 is CASSPDREKLFF. The chain has TRBV7-2 and TRBJ1-4; as DNA is missing, the TRBD1 call by TCRdb cannot be tested. Germline-derived CDR1 and CDR2 are SGHTA and FQGNSA. The CDR3 is made up of 12 amino acids.

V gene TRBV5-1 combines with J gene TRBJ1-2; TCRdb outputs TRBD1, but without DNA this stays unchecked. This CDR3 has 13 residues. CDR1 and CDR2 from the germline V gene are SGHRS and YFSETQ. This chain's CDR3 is CASSREGGYGYTF. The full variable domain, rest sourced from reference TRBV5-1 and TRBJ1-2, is KAGVTQTPRYLIKTRGQQVTLSCSPISGHRSVSWYQQTPGQGLQFLFEYFSETQRNKGNFPGRFSGRQFSNSRSEMNVSTLELGDSALYLCASSREGGYGYTFGSGTRLTVV.

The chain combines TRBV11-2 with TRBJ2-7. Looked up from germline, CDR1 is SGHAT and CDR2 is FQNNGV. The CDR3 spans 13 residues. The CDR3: CASSLVDTYEQYF. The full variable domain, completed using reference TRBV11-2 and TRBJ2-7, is EAGVAQSPRYKIIEKRQSVAFWCNPISGHATLYWYQQILGQGPKLLIQFQNNGVVDDSQLPKDRFSAERLKGVDSTLKIQPAKLEDSAVYLCASSLVDTYEQYFGPGTRLTVT.

CDR3 loop: CASVSGGDYNEQFF. This chain joins TRBV27 and TRBJ2-1; TCRdb lists TRBD2, though no DNA is available to test this call. This CDR3 is built from 14 residues. Germline loops: CDR1 MNHEY, CDR2 SMNVEV (reference sequence).

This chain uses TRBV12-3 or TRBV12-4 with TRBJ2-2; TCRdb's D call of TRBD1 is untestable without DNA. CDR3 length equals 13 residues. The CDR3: CAAGWTDTGELFF.

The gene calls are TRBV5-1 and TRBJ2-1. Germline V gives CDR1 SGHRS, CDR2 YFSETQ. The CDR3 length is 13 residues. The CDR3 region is CASSLEGWNEQFF.

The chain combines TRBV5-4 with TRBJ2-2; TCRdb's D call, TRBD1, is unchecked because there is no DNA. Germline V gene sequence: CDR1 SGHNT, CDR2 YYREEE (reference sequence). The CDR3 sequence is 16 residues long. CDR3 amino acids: CASSKWTGPNTGELFF. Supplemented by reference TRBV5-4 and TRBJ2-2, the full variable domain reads ETGVTQSPTHLIKTRGQQVTLRCSSQSGHNTVSWYQQALGQGPQFIFQYYREEENGRGNFPPRFSGLQFPNYSSELNVNALELDDSALYLCASSKWTGPNTGELFFGEGSRLTVL.

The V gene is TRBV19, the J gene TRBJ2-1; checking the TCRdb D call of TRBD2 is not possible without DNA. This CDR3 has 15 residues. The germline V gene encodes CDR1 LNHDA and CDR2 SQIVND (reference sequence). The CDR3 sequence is CASSAASGGINEQFF.

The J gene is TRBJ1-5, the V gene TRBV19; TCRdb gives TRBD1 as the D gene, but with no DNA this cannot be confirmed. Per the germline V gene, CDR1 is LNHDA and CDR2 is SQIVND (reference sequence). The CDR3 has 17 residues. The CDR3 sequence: CASSLTPRDPRNHPQHF.

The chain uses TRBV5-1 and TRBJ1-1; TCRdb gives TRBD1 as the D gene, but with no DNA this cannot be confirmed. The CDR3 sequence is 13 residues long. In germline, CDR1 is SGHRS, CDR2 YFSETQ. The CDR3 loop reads CASSSTGVTEAFF. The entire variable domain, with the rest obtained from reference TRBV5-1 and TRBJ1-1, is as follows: KAGVTQTPRYLIKTRGQQVTLSCSPISGHRSVSWYQQTPGQGLQFLFEYFSETQRNKGNFPGRFSGRQFSNSRSEMNVSTLELGDSALYLCASSSTGVTEAFFGQGTRLTVV.

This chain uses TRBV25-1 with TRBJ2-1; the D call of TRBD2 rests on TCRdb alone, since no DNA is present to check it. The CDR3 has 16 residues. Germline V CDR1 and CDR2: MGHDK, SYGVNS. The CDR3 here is CASSSQRGDPYNEQFF.

The CDR3 is CASSPDRTRGMNTEAFF. V is TRBV5-1 and J is TRBJ1-1. Looked up from germline, CDR1 is SGHRS and CDR2 is YFSETQ. The CDR3 covers 17 residues.

Here the CDR3 reads CASSMARTGGKKTQYF. V usage is TRBV19 and J usage is TRBJ2-5; the D call of TRBD1 rests on TCRdb alone, since no DNA is present to check it. The CDR3 spans 16 residues. In germline, CDR1 is LNHDA, CDR2 SQIVND (reference sequence).